This T cell receptor beta chain comes out of a study of shared clonotypes between healthy human individuals. Study results and caveats: Across a few donors, naive CD4 shared around 5%, naive CD8 3.5% to 4%, memory CD4 roughly 2.5%, memory CD8 roughly 0.37%.

This clone showed up just once. The target antigen is unknown. From germline, CDR1 is SQVTM and CDR2 ANQGSEA. The germline V and J ends were trimmed by 4 bases and 2 bases, with 15 bases remaining between them. This CDR3 contains 14 residues. The donor population consisted of healthy HIV-negative adults with no recent acute infections or vaccinations. In the CD4+ fraction, cells were divided into CD45RA+ naive and CD45RA-negative memory subsets. This table comes from immunoSEQ multiplex PCR, and its TCRdb copy is limited to in-frame clones, with some not included. The sample yields around 1.4 million clones, 98% to 99% seen once.

The genes are TRBV29-1 and TRBJ2-7; D not resolved. Sequenced material: naive CD4+ T cells sorted from blood. The subset was: CD45RA+ positively selected. This receptor was obtained from a man aged 25 to 40 in good health. The CDR3 loop reads CSVAAVLSPYEQYF. CDR3 DNA sequence: TGCAGCGTTGCCGCTGTTTTGTCCCCCTACGAGCAGTACTTC.